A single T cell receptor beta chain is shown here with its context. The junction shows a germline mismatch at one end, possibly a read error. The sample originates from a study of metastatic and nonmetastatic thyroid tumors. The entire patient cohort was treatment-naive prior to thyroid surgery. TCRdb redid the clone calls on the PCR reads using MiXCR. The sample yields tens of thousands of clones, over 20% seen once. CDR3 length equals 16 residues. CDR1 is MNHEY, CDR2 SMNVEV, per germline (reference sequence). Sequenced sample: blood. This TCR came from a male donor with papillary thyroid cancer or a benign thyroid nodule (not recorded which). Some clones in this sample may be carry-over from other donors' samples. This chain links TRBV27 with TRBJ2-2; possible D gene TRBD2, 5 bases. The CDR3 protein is CASSPDSPECTGDLFF. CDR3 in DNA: TGTGCCAGCAGTCCTGACTCCCCGGAGTGTACCGGGGATCTGTTTTTT.